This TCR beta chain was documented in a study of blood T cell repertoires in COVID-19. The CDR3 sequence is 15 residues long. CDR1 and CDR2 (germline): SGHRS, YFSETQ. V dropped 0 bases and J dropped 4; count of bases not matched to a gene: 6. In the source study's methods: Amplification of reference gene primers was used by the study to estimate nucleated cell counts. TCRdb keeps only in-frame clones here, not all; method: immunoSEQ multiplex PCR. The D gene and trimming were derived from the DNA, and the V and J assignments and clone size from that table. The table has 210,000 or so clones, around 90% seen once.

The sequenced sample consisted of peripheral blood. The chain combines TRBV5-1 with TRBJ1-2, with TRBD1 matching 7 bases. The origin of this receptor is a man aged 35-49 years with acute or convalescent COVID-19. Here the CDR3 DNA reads TGCGCCAGCAGCTTGGCCGGGGCAGGGGGCTATGGCTACACCTTC. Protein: CASSLAGAGGYGYTF.